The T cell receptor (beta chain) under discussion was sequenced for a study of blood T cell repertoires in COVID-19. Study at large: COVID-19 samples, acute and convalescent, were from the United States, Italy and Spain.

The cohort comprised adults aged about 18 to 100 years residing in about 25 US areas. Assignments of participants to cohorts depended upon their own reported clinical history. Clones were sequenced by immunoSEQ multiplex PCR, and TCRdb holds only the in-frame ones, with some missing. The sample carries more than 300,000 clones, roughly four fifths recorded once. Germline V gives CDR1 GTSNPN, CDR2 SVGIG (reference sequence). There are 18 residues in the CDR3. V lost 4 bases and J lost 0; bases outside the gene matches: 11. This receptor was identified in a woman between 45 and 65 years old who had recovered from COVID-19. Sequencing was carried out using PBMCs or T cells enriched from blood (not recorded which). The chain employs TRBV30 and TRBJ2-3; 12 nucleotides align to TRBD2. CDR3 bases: TGTGCCTGGACTAGGAGATTAGGACTAGCGGGGAGCACAGATACGCAGTATTTT. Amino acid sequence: CAWTRRLGLAGSTDTQYF.